This TCR beta chain was sequenced for a study of T cells in lung cancer brain metastases. With 5 bases removed from V and 5 bases from J, the gap between germline ends came to 9 bases. This CDR3 spans 12 amino acids. Germline V gene sequence: CDR1 SGDLS, CDR2 YYNGEE. Paired samples had equal genomic DNA input, ranging about 2 to 4.92 ug. Sequencing used immunoSEQ multiplex PCR; TCRdb keeps in-frame clones, though not all of them. The sample has 4,500 to 5,500 clones; roughly 88% are singletons. The rearrangement uses TRBV9 and TRBJ2-3, with D unresolved. The receptor's source is a woman aged 45 to 65 with non-small cell lung cancer. The sequenced sample consisted of tumor tissue from the primary lung tumor. The CDR3 DNA reads TGTGCCAGCAGTCTAGTTGGAGATACGCAGTATTTT. It specifies CASSLVGDTQYF.